What follows are 14 T cell receptor beta chains derived from one specimen sequenced in a study of technical replicates of blood from a few donors. Clones were sequenced by immunoSEQ multiplex PCR, and TCRdb holds only the in-frame ones, with some missing. Of approximately 60,000 clones in the sample, approximately 84% are singletons; the top ten hold approximately 5.1%. Sequences were obtained from PBMCs. The source is a human donor in good health. Some clones in this sample may be carry-over from other donors' samples.

The chain carries TRBV4-1 and TRBJ2-7; no definite D call. V was shortened by 3 bases and J by 1 base, with 16 bases between the two germline ends. CDR1 and CDR2 from the germline V gene are MGHRA and YSYEKL. The CDR3 is 16 amino acids. CDR3 sequence (DNA): TGCGCCAGCAGCCAGCCTGGTTCCATCGGGTCCTACGAGCAGTACTTC. Its protein product is CASSQPGSIGSYEQYF.

The V gene is TRBV7-2, the J gene TRBJ2-2; maybe TRBD1 (6 bases). This CDR3 contains 14 residues. Trimming left V 5 bases short and J 7 bases short, with 14 bases between. CDR1 SGHTA and CDR2 FQGNSA come from the germline V gene. CDR3 bases: TGTGCCAGCAGCCCTGCGCAGGACAGCGGGGAGCTGTTTTTT. It yields the protein CASSPAQDSGELFF. Full variable domain (outside the CDR3, taken from reference TRBV7-2 and TRBJ2-2): GAGVSQSPSNKVTEKGKDVELRCDPISGHTALYWYRQSLGQGLEFLIYFQGNSAPDKSGLPSDRFSAERTGGSVSTLTIQRTQQEDSAVYLCASSPAQDSGELFFGEGSRLTVL.

The chain combines TRBV5-1 with TRBJ1-1; D uncertain. V was pared by 4 bases and J by 7 bases, with 14 bases between. CDR1 SGHRS and CDR2 YFSETQ come from the germline V gene. The CDR3 spans 13 residues. CDR3 region: CASSEGALYEAFF. The CDR3 DNA reads TGCGCCAGCAGCGAGGGAGCCTTATATGAAGCTTTCTTT.

This clone has a single count. J is TRBJ1-2 and V is TRBV7-9; TRBD1 aligns across 8 bases. The germline V gene has CDR1 SEHNR and CDR2 FQNEAQ (reference sequence). J was trimmed by 9 bases and V by 4 bases; bases with no gene match: 7. The CDR3 totals 13 residues. The CDR3 nucleotides are TGTGCCAGCAGCTGGACAGGGAGGCTGAGCTACACCTTC. This translates into CASSWTGRLSYTF. The entire variable domain, with the rest obtained from reference TRBV7-9 and TRBJ1-2, is as follows: DTGVSQNPRHKITKRGQNVTFRCDPISEHNRLYWYRQTLGQGPEFLTYFQNEAQLEKSRLLSDRFSAERPKGSFSTLEIQRTEQGDSAMYLCASSWTGRLSYTFGSGTRLTVV.

CDR3 nucleotide sequence: TGTGCCAGTAGTATAGAGGGCAATAGCAATCAGCCCCAGCATTTT. It encodes CASSIEGNSNQPQHF. The gene calls are TRBV19 and TRBJ1-5; D gene uncertain. Germline V gene data show CDR1 as LNHDA and CDR2 as SQIVND (reference sequence). The germline V and J ends were trimmed by 0 bases and 0 bases, with 6 bases remaining between them. This CDR3 contains 15 residues.

The rearrangement joins TRBV4-1 to TRBJ1-6; a possible D gene is TRBD1 (6 bases). Germline-derived CDR1 and CDR2 are MGHRA and YSYEKL. The CDR3 runs to 16 residues. Trimming stripped 0 bases from V and 7 bases from J, with 13 bases between. CDR3 region: CASSQDRTQGNSPLHF. The CDR3 bases are TGCGCCAGCAGCCAAGATCGGACGCAGGGGAATTCACCCCTCCACTTT.

The V gene is TRBV19, the J gene TRBJ1-1, with D possibly being TRBD1 (5 bases). Deletions cut 6 bases from V and 0 bases from J, with 8 bases between. CDR1 is LNHDA, CDR2 SQIVND, per germline (reference sequence). CDR3 size: 13 residues. The CDR3 bases are TGTGCCAGTAGGGACACCGTGAACACTGAAGCTTTCTTT. Its protein product is CASRDTVNTEAFF.

V usage is TRBV29-1 and J usage is TRBJ2-5, with no clear D. This CDR3 is 11 amino acids long. From germline, CDR1 is SQVTM and CDR2 ANQGSEA. Trimming stripped 5 bases from V and 5 bases from J, with 9 bases between. The chain's CDR3 is CSVQRGETQYF. As DNA, the CDR3 is TGCAGCGTTCAGCGTGGGGAGACCCAGTACTTC. Full variable domain (outside the CDR3, taken from reference TRBV29-1 and TRBJ2-5): SAVISQKPSRDICQRGTSLTIQCQVDSQVTMMFWYRQQPGQSLTLIATANQGSEATYESGFVIDKFPISRPNLTFSTLTVSNMSPEDSSIYLCSVQRGETQYFGPGTRLLVL.

V gene TRBV1 combines with J gene TRBJ2-5; no check of the table's D call, TRBD2, against the DNA was made. TRBV1 is a listed pseudogene. The CDR3 is made up of 20 amino acids. The CDR3 protein is CTSSQAKLAGFLMFQETQYF. CDR3 DNA: TGCACCAGCAGCCAAGCTAAGCTAGCGGGCTTTCTCATGTTCCAAGAGACCCAGTACTTC.

This clone was detected only a few times. This chain uses TRBV4-2 with TRBJ2-1; 10 bases are shared with TRBD2. V trimming: 4 bases; J trimming: 5 bases; junction bases outside the gene matches: 5. CDR3 length: 15 residues. From germline, CDR1 is LGHNA and CDR2 YNFKEQ. The CDR3 DNA is TGTGCCAGCAGCCGTACTAGCGGGGCCGACAATGAGCAGTTCTTC. Protein sequence: CASSRTSGADNEQFF.

The CDR3 sequence is CAWRGLSSGNTIYF. As DNA, the CDR3 is TGTGCCTGGAGGGGACTGAGCTCTGGAAACACCATATATTTT. This chain uses TRBV30 with TRBJ1-3; D possibly corresponds to TRBD1 (5 bases). CDR1 is GTSNPN and CDR2 is SVGIG in the germline V gene (reference sequence). This CDR3 has 14 residues. V was clipped by 3 bases and J by 0 bases, with 9 bases between them.

The CDR3, as DNA: TGCGCCAGCAGCTTGGTGCCAGGGGAACCCTACGAGCAGTACTTC. Residues: CASSLVPGEPYEQYF. This chain uses TRBV5-1 with TRBJ2-7, with a possible D match to TRBD1 (6 bases). Germline CDR1 reads SGHRS; CDR2 reads YFSETQ. The CDR3 spans 15 residues. The germline V and J ends were trimmed by 0 bases and 2 bases, with 12 bases remaining between them. Looking up the rest from reference TRBV5-1 and TRBJ2-7 gives the full variable domain: KAGVTQTPRYLIKTRGQQVTLSCSPISGHRSVSWYQQTPGQGLQFLFEYFSETQRNKGNFPGRFSGRQFSNSRSEMNVSTLELGDSALYLCASSLVPGEPYEQYFGPGTRLTVT.

The chain couples TRBV7-9 to TRBJ2-3; 11 positions agree with TRBD2. The germline V gene has CDR1 SEHNR and CDR2 FQNEAQ (reference sequence). This CDR3 has 17 residues. Unmatched junction bases numbered 7, after V lost 1 base and J lost 4 bases. The CDR3 DNA reads as TGTGCCAGCAGCTTAGAGGGACTAGCGGTAATCTCAGATACGCAGTATTTT. This sequence encodes CASSLEGLAVISDTQYF.

The chain links TRBV11-1 to TRBJ2-5, with TRBD2 matching 12 bases. CDR3 length: 16 residues. Germline CDR1 and CDR2: SGHAT and FQDESV (reference sequence). J gave up 1 base and V 5 bases, and 5 bases lay outside the gene matches. The CDR3 DNA is TGTGCCAGCAGCCCCGGGACTAGCGGGCCCCAAGAGACCCAGTACTTC. It encodes CASSPGTSGPQETQYF.